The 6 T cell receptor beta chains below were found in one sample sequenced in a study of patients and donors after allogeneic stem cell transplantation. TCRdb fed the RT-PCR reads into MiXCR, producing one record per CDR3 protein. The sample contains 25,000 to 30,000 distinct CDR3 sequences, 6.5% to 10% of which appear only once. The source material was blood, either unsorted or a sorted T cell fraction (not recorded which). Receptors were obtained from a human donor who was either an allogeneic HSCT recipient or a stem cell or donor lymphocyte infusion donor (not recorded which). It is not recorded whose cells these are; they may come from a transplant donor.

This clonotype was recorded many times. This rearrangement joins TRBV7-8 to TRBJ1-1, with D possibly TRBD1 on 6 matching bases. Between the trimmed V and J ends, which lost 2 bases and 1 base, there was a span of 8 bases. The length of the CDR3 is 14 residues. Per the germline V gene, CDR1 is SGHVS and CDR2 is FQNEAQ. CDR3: CASSLQGGNTEAFF. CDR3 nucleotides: TGTGCCAGCAGCTTACAAGGGGGGAACACTGAAGCTTTCTTT.

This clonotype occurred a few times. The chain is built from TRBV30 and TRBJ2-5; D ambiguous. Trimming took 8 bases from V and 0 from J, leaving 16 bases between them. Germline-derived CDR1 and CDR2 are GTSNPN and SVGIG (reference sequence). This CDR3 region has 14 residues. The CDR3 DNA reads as TGTGCCAAACTTGACCGAGAGAACCAAGAGACCCAGTACTTC. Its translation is CAKLDRENQETQYF.

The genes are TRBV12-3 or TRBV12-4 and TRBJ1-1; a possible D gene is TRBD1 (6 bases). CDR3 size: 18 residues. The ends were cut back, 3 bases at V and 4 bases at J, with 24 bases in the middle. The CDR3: CASSLRLDSGGASTEAFF. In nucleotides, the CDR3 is TGTGCCAGCAGTTTGAGGCTAGATTCGGGGGGCGCGAGCACTGAAGCTTTCTTT.

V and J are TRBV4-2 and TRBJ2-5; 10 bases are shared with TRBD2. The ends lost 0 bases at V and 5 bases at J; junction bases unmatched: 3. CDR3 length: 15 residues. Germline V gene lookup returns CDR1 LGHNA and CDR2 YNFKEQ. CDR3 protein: CASSQETSGMETQYF. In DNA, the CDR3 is TGTGCCAGCAGCCAAGAAACTAGCGGGATGGAGACCCAGTACTTC.

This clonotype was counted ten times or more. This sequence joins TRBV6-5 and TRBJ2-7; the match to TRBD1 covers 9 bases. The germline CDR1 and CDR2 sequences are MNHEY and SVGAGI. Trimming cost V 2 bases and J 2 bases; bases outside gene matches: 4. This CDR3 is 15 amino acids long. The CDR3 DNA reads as TGTGCCAGCAGTTACCAACAGGGGGCCCCCTACGAGCAGTACTTC. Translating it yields CASSYQQGAPYEQYF.

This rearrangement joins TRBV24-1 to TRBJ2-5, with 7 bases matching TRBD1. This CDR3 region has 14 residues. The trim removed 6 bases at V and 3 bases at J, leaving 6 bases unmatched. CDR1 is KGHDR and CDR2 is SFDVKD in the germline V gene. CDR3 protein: CATSSSTGKETQYF. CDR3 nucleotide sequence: TGTGCCACCAGTTCCTCGACAGGGAAAGAGACCCAGTACTTC.